The clone carrying this TCR beta chain was seen more than once but under ten times. This record belongs to a study of T-cell reconstitution after alpha-beta-depleted transplantation in children. This CDR3 is built from 13 residues. V lost 5 bases and J lost 7, with 12 bases in between. Germline V gene sequence: CDR1 SEHNR, CDR2 FQNEAQ (reference sequence). Unique molecular identifiers were built into the TCRbeta library. Each CDR3 protein gets one entry after TCRdb re-called the PCR reads with MiXCR. The data show around 200,000 distinct CDR3 sequences, more than 6.5% seen once. The chain is built from TRBV7-9 and TRBJ2-1; D is ambiguous. The sequence was obtained from a human donor who donated a stem cell graft to a child with Wiskott-Aldrich syndrome. The source was PBMCs from the stem cell graft donor, collected from the stem cell graft. The chain's CDR3 is CASSPRLGNEQFF. The CDR3, as DNA: TGTGCCAGCAGCCCGCGTCTGGGGAATGAGCAGTTCTTC.